A selection of T cell receptor beta chains follows, all from one sample in a study of tumor and adjacent non-tumor tissue in lung cancer. TCRdb analysed the multiplex PCR reads with MiXCR anew, one entry per CDR3 protein. The sample contains about 90,000 distinct CDR3 sequences, more than 75% of which appear only once. Sequencing was carried out using distant non-tumor lung tissue. The source of these receptors is a woman in her fifties or sixties with non-small cell lung cancer. Both conserved end residues are trimmed from each CDR3. The listing skips clone size in some rows; elsewhere it reads once, few, many or a size class.

v_call | clone_size | cdr3_aa
TRBV6-6 | . | ASAVLGGSDEQY
TRBV6-1 | . | GSVSGSYYNEQF
TRBV6-5 | . | LSSRTGLDQF
TRBV12-3/TRBV12-4 | many | ASSLGQEYGYT
TRBV6-4 | many | ASSDSLDTGELF
TRBV6-2/TRBV6-3 | . | TSSYTENASGQC
TRBV11-2 | . | ASSPSSGRAWSYNEQF
TRBV4-1 | . | ASSLNRLTGAVTDTQY
TRBV11-2 | . | ASSLTDTAYEQN
TRBV12-3/TRBV12-4 | . | ASSTGGSKPY
TRBV11-1 | . | ASALVLSEVTDTQY